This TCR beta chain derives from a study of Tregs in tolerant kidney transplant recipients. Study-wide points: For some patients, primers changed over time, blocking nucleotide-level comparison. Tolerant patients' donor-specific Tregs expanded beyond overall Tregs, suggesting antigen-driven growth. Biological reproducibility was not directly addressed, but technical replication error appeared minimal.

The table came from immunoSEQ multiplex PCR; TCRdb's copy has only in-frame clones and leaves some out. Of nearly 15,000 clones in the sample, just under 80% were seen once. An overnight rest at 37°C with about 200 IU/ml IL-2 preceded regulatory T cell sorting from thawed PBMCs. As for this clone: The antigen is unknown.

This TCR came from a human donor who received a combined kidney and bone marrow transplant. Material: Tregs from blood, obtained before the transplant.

The CDR3 region is CASSIGRGVYNEQFF. Written as DNA, the CDR3 is TGTGCCAGTAGTATAGGGCGGGGGGTCTACAATGAGCAGTTCTTC. The genes are TRBV19 and TRBJ2-1, with TRBD2 matching 8 bases. This CDR3 is 15 amino acids long. From germline, CDR1 is LNHDA and CDR2 SQIVND (reference sequence). Losses at the gene ends were 1 base for V and 3 bases for J; bases not matched to a gene: 2. Full variable domain (remainder filled in from reference TRBV19 and TRBJ2-1): DGGITQSPKYLFRKEGQNVTLSCEQNLNHDAMYWYRQDPGQGLRLIYYSQIVNDFQKGDIAEGYSVSREKKESFPLTVTSAQKNPTAFYLCASSIGRGVYNEQFFGPGTRLTVL.